The 14 T cell receptor beta chains in this list originate from one sample, sequenced in a study of T cell responses to AZD1222 COVID-19 vaccine. Using immunoSEQ multiplex PCR, the repertoire was profiled, and TCRdb retains in-frame clones only, with some absent. Among about 97,000 clones listed, 88% were seen once. The source was peripheral blood, collected on day 0 of AZD1222 vaccination. The receptors stem from an adult in good health.

The chain recombines TRBV9 with TRBJ2-1, with D perhaps TRBD1 (6 bases). The ends were cut back, 3 bases at V and 5 bases at J, with 6 bases in the middle. The CDR3 is made up of 12 amino acids. Germline-derived CDR1 and CDR2 are SGDLS and YYNGEE. The CDR3 region has the DNA TGTGCCAGCAGCGAGGGGGACAATGAGCAGTTCTTC. This codes for CASSEGDNEQFF.

The rearrangement uses TRBV7-9 and TRBJ2-2, with D hard to call. V lost 9 bases and J lost 3, with 8 bases in between. Per the germline V gene, CDR1 is SEHNR and CDR2 is FQNEAQ (reference sequence). The CDR3 is 12 amino acids. CDR3 sequence: CASSTDTGELFF. The DNA for the CDR3 is TGTGCCAGTTCCACCGACACCGGGGAGCTGTTTTTT.

The chain has TRBV6-5 and TRBJ1-1; D remains unclear. The CDR3 length is 13 residues. V shed 2 bases and J shed 3 bases, with 7 bases lying between them. Germline lookup yields CDR1 MNHEY and CDR2 SVGAGI. In DNA form, the CDR3 reads TGTGCCAGCAGTTACGCCCGTTACACTGAAGCTTTCTTT. As protein: CASSYARYTEAFF.

CDR3 nucleotides: TGTGCCAGCAGGGGGGGGATGAACACTGAAGCTTTCTTT. This sequence encodes CASRGGMNTEAFF. The chain joins TRBV6-5 to TRBJ1-1; the D gene is possibly TRBD1 (5 bases). CDR3 length: 13 amino acids. The germline CDR1 and CDR2 sequences are MNHEY and SVGAGI. V lost 6 bases and J lost 0, with 8 bases in between.

V usage is TRBV24-1 and J usage is TRBJ1-2; TRBD1 matches at 7 bases. Germline trimming cut 3 bases from V and 3 bases from J; bases unmatched to any gene: 6. Germline V CDR1 and CDR2: KGHDR, SFDVKD. The CDR3 spans 15 residues. CDR3 amino acids: CATSDKTGRDYGYTF. The CDR3 DNA reads as TGTGCCACCAGTGATAAGACAGGGCGGGACTATGGCTACACCTTC.

The rearrangement joins TRBV7-9 to TRBJ1-2; no reliable D call. Germline-derived CDR1 and CDR2 are SEHNR and FQNEAQ (reference sequence). Trimming pared 6 bases from V and 1 base from J, leaving 12 bases between. CDR3 length equals 14 residues. The CDR3 is CASRRNGVNYGYTF. The CDR3 coding sequence is TGTGCCAGCAGGCGAAATGGAGTTAACTATGGCTACACCTTC.

V is TRBV11-2 and J is TRBJ1-2, with D possibly being TRBD1 (6 bases). V was pared by 0 bases and J by 4 bases, with 6 bases between. The CDR3 spans 13 residues. Germline V lookup: CDR1 SGHAT, CDR2 FQNNGV. The CDR3 nucleotides are TGTGCCAGCAGCTTAGAACAGGGCTATGGCTACACCTTC. Translated: CASSLEQGYGYTF. Together with reference TRBV11-2 and TRBJ1-2, the CDR3 gives the full variable domain: EAGVAQSPRYKIIEKRQSVAFWCNPISGHATLYWYQQILGQGPKLLIQFQNNGVVDDSQLPKDRFSAERLKGVDSTLKIQPAKLEDSAVYLCASSLEQGYGYTFGSGTRLTVV.

Comment on this clone: The sample holds other DNA sequences that translate to the same CDR3. The V call is TRBV3-1 (or the pseudogene TRBV3-2), the J call TRBJ1-5; D unresolved. The germline CDR1 and CDR2 sequences are LGHDT and YNNKEL (reference sequence). V dropped 0 bases and J dropped 7 bases, with 7 bases sitting between them. This CDR3 region has 13 residues. The CDR3 loop reads CASSQDLTQPQHF. For the CDR3, the DNA is TGTGCCAGCAGCCAAGATCTAACCCAGCCCCAGCATTTT.

This chain joins TRBV4-1 and TRBJ2-7, with D perhaps given as TRBD1 or TRBD2 (5 bases each). CDR3 size: 14 residues. Germline loops: CDR1 MGHRA, CDR2 YSYEKL. Trimming stripped 4 bases from V and 0 bases from J, with 10 bases between. Here the CDR3 DNA reads TGCGCCAGCAGCCCGCCGGGACCCTCCTACGAGCAGTACTTC. This translates into CASSPPGPSYEQYF.

The chain joins TRBV10-3 to TRBJ1-6; D perhaps matches TRBD1 (6 bases). The CDR3 extends over 15 amino acids. With 8 bases removed from V and 7 bases from J, the gap between germline ends came to 18 bases. CDR1 ENHRY and CDR2 SYGVKD come from the germline V gene. In DNA form, the CDR3 reads TGTGCCATCCGCGGAGGGGGGGCTGGCAATTCACCCCTCCACTTT. Protein: CAIRGGGAGNSPLHF.

In this sample, this clone turned up a few times. CDR3: CASSPPAWDHGGYTF. DNA for the CDR3: TGTGCCAGCAGCCCCCCGGCGTGGGACCATGGTGGCTACACCTTC. The chain has TRBV11-3 and TRBJ1-2, with D possibly being TRBD1 (5 bases). CDR1 is SGHNT, CDR2 YENEEA, per germline. V was shortened by 5 bases and J by 7 bases, with 20 bases between the two germline ends. The CDR3 covers 15 residues.

The chain couples TRBV30 to TRBJ1-2; D not certain. There are 13 residues in the CDR3. Germline loops: CDR1 GTSNPN, CDR2 SVGIG (reference sequence). Trimming cost V 0 bases and J 5 bases, with 10 bases left between them. This CDR3 reads CAWSVSGQYGYTF. The CDR3 region has the DNA TGTGCCTGGAGTGTCTCTGGGCAGTATGGCTACACCTTC.

The chain couples TRBV20-1 to TRBJ1-1; a possible D gene is TRBD1 (6 bases). This CDR3 is 11 amino acids long. Trimming left V 0 bases short and J 11 bases short, with 10 bases between. The germline CDR1 and CDR2 sequences are DFQATT and SNEGSKA (reference sequence). The CDR3 nucleotides read TGCAGTGCTAGAGATCAGGGGATTGCTTTCTTT. Its protein product is CSARDQGIAFF.

The chain joins TRBV25-1 to TRBJ1-1; D is uncertain. Trimming shortened V by 2 bases and J by 6 bases, and 10 bases separated the two germline ends. Per the germline V gene, CDR1 is MGHDK and CDR2 is SYGVNS. The CDR3 sequence is 13 residues long. The CDR3 is CASSENTPSEAFF. CDR3 sequence (DNA): TGTGCCAGCAGTGAAAACACCCCGTCTGAAGCTTTCTTT. Full variable domain (remainder filled in from reference TRBV25-1 and TRBJ1-1): EADIYQTPRYLVIGTGKKITLECSQTMGHDKMYWYQQDPGMELHLIHYSYGVNSTEKGDLSSESTVSRIRTEHFPLTLESARPSHTSQYLCASSENTPSEAFFGQGTRLTVV.